The rows below give T cell receptor beta chains drawn from one sample of a study of cytomegalovirus exposure and HLA in healthy donors. Libraries were prepared by immunoSEQ multiplex PCR; TCRdb keeps only in-frame clonotypes and omits some of them. The table lists roughly 120,000 clones, over 60% of them singletons. Sequencing was done on a sample of PBMCs. The source is a man between 18 and 35 years old in good health and CMV-seronegative. Each CDR3 is given with its conserved first and last residue. D genes are given only for firm matches. For some rows the clone size is stated as once, few or many, or as a class when expanded; others skip it.

D | J | V | size | DNA | CDR3
NA | TRBJ2-1 | TRBV9 | NA | TGTGCCAGCAGCCCCCGATCTGGCAGACACCCTTACAATGAGCAGTTCTTC | CASSPRSGRHPYNEQFF
TRBD1 | TRBJ1-2 | TRBV9 | NA | TGTGCCAGCAGCGCAAGGACAGGGAATGGCTACACCTTC | CASSARTGNGYTF
TRBD1 | TRBJ2-7 | TRBV6-5 | NA | TGTGCCAGCAGTCCCCGGGACAGGGGGCCGAACGAGCAGTACTTC | CASSPRDRGPNEQYF
NA | TRBJ2-5 | TRBV5-8 | NA | TGTGCCAGCAGCTTGGTAAACTATGAGACCCAGTACTTC | CASSLVNYETQYF
TRBD2 | TRBJ2-5 | TRBV6-5 | NA | TGTGCCAGCAGTTTGGGACTAGCGGTAACACAAGAGACCCAGTACTTC | CASSLGLAVTQETQYF
NA | TRBJ1-5 | TRBV2 | once | TGTGCCAGCAGTGAAGCTCGTTGGGAAGGGGCTGAGCAGCCCCAGCATTTT | CASSEARWEGAEQPQHF
NA | TRBJ1-2 | TRBV2 | NA | TGTGCCAGCAGCGGGGGACCAGCTAACTATGGCTACACCTTC | CASSGGPANYGYTF
NA | TRBJ2-5 | TRBV7-8 | once | TGTGCCAGCAGCGCTCACGTAATAAAAGAGATCCAGTACTTC | CASSAHVIKEIQYF
NA | TRBJ2-7 | TRBV18 | NA | TGTGCCAGCTCACCAAGCTTGGTCGGGAGCTCCTACGAGCAGTACTTC | CASSPSLVGSSYEQYF
TRBD1 | TRBJ1-5 | TRBV7-8 | once | TGTGCCAGCAGCGGCGGGGACAGGCGGTGGGTGGCTGGGCCCCAGCATTTT | CASSGGDRRWVAGPQHF
TRBD1 | TRBJ2-5 | TRBV10-1 | once | TGCGCCAGCAGCACATCGACAGGGTTCGAGACCCAGTACTTC | CASSTSTGFETQYF
NA | TRBJ1-5 | TRBV6-9 | NA | TGTGCCAGCAGTTATCCGGGAAAGGAAAAGAAGGGCAATCAGCCCCAGCATTTT | CASSYPGKEKKGNQPQHF
TRBD1 | TRBJ1-2 | TRBV5-1 | few | TGCGCCAGCAGCGAAGGGACAGAGGGCTTTGAAGGCTACACCTTC | CASSEGTEGFEGYTF
NA | TRBJ2-1 | TRBV6-4 | medium-sized | TGTGCCAGCAGTAGCGGCTCCTACAATGAGCAGTTCTTC | CASSSGSYNEQFF
NA | TRBJ1-3 | TRBV28 | once | TGTGCCAGCAGTTACCTCCGGAGGGCCTCTGGAAACACCATATATTTT | CASSYLRRASGNTIYF
NA | TRBJ1-2 | TRBV13 | NA | TGTGCCAGCAGCTTAGGCCAGGGGCACGGCTACACCTTC | CASSLGQGHGYTF
TRBD1 | TRBJ1-5 | TRBV7-2 | NA | TGTGCCAGCAGCTTAGCCGGACAGGGAGGGCAGCCCCAGCATTTT | CASSLAGQGGQPQHF
NA | TRBJ2-5 | TRBV6-6 | NA | TGTGCCAGCGCTTTAGCAGCCTCAGAGACCCAGTACTTC | CASALAASETQYF
NA | TRBJ2-7 | TRBV6-5 | NA | TGTGCAACCCAGACAGCATACGAGCAGTACTTC | CATQTAYEQYF
NA | TRBJ2-3 | TRBV5-1 | NA | TGCGCCAGCAGCTTGGGAGGATCGGTAGATACGCAGTATTTT | CASSLGGSVDTQYF
TRBD2 | TRBJ2-3 | TRBV9 | NA | TGTGCCAGCAGCTCCTCCCCGGGGGGTACGCAGTATTTT | CASSSSPGGTQYF
TRBD1 | TRBJ2-2 | TRBV5-1 | NA | TGCGCCAGCCACAGGACAGGGGGGACCGGGGAGCTGTTTTTT | CASHRTGGTGELFF
NA | TRBJ1-5 | TRBV7-9 | NA | TGTTCCAGCAGCTTTCCAAATCAGCCCCAGCATTTT | CSSSFPNQPQHF
NA | TRBJ1-6 | TRBV30 | NA | TGTGCCTGGAGCCTAAATTCACCCCTCCACTTT | CAWSLNSPLHF
NA | TRBJ2-3 | TRBV19 | NA | TGTGCCAGTAGTATCGCTAGCGTAGATACGCAGTATTTT | CASSIASVDTQYF
TRBD1 | TRBJ1-1 | TRBV6-5 | many | TGTGCCACTATGAATCAGGGGGCTGTGGCTTTCTTT | CATMNQGAVAFF
TRBD1 | TRBJ1-2 | TRBV27 | NA | TGTGCCAGCAGTTTATCGTCATCAGGGGGGACGGGTGGCTACACCTTC | CASSLSSSGGTGGYTF
TRBD2 | TRBJ2-1 | TRBV27 | NA | TGTGCCAGCAGTTTAAGAGATCCCCCGAGCAGGGTGGGGAGGGATGAGCAGTTCTTC | CASSLRDPPSRVGRDEQFF